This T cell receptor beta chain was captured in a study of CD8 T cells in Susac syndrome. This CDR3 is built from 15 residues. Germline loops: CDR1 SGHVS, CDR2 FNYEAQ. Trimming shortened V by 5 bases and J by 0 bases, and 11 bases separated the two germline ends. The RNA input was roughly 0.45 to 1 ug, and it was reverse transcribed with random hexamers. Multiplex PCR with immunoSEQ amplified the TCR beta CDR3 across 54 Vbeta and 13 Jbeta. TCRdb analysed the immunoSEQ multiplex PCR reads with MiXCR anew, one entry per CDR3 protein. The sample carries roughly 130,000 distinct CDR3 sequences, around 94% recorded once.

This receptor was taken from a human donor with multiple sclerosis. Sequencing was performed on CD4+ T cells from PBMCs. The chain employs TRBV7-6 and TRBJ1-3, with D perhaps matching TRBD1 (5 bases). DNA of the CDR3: TGTGCCAGCAGCCCGGACAATCGCTCTGGAAACACCATATATTTT. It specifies CASSPDNRSGNTIYF.